This is a list of T cell receptor beta chains from one sample in a study of HIV-infected children after antiretroviral therapy interruption. TCRdb re-called the 3' RACE reads through MiXCR, storing one row per CDR3 protein. The table records more than 35,000 distinct CDR3 sequences, approximately 7% of them present only once. This material consisted of CD45RA+ CD4+ T cells from PBMCs, pooled from several time points, taken from a donor given antiretroviral therapy, either interrupted or continuous. Receptors were obtained from a pool of human donors with HIV. The CDR3 runs from the conserved cysteine through the conserved F or W. Each record gives: D gene, V gene, CDR3 length, J gene, clone size, CDR3 DNA, CDR3 protein. A D gene is named only where the DNA matches it firmly. Clone size, where shown, is once, few, many, or a class for clones that have expanded.

D gene: .
V gene: TRBV20-1
CDR3 length: 15
J gene: TRBJ2-2
clone size: many
CDR3 DNA: TGCAGTGCTAGAGATCCCCAGGGACCCCCCGGGGAGCTGTTTTTT
CDR3 protein: CSARDPQGPPGELFF

D gene: .
V gene: TRBV4-1
CDR3 length: 14
J gene: TRBJ2-1
clone size: many
CDR3 DNA: TGCGCCAGCAGACACGGACCGTCGTACAATGAGCAGTTCTTC
CDR3 protein: CASRHGPSYNEQFF

D gene: .
V gene: TRBV28
CDR3 length: 16
J gene: TRBJ2-4
clone size: many
CDR3 DNA: TGTGCCAGCAGTTCAGGGGCTAACTTAGCCAAAAACATTCAGTACTTC
CDR3 protein: CASSSGANLAKNIQYF

D gene: .
V gene: TRBV19
CDR3 length: 14
J gene: TRBJ1-1
clone size: .
CDR3 DNA: TGTGCCAGTACGGACCTGGGGCTGAACACTGAAGCTTTCTTT
CDR3 protein: CASTDLGLNTEAFF

D gene: .
V gene: TRBV18
CDR3 length: 15
J gene: TRBJ2-3
clone size: few
CDR3 DNA: TGTGCCAGCTCACCACCTTTGCAGGGGACAGATACGCAGTATTTT
CDR3 protein: CASSPPLQGTDTQYF

D gene: .
V gene: TRBV6-6
CDR3 length: 15
J gene: TRBJ2-3
clone size: many
CDR3 DNA: TGTGCCAGCAGTGATCTGGGGGGGCGCGCAGAAACGCTGTATTTT
CDR3 protein: CASSDLGGRAETLYF

D gene: TRBD1
V gene: TRBV7-9
CDR3 length: 14
J gene: TRBJ1-1
clone size: few
CDR3 DNA: TGTGCCAGCCTCAGGGGGGGGGAGACCCTTGAAGCTTTCTTT
CDR3 protein: CASLRGGETLEAFF

D gene: TRBD2
V gene: TRBV5-1
CDR3 length: 19
J gene: TRBJ2-5
clone size: few
CDR3 DNA: TGCGCCAGCAGCCGTATTCCGGGACTAGCGGGAGTAGTGAGAGAGACCCAGTACTTC
CDR3 protein: CASSRIPGLAGVVRETQYF

D gene: TRBD1
V gene: TRBV4-3
CDR3 length: 16
J gene: TRBJ2-2
clone size: many
CDR3 DNA: TGCGCCAGCAGCCAAGCAGGACAGGCGAACACCGGGGAGCTGTTTTTT
CDR3 protein: CASSQAGQANTGELFF

D gene: .
V gene: TRBV30
CDR3 length: 14
J gene: TRBJ2-7
clone size: medium-sized
CDR3 DNA: TGTGCCTGGAGCGACTGGGGGGACTCCTATGAACAGTACTTC
CDR3 protein: CAWSDWGDSYEQYF

D gene: .
V gene: TRBV7-9
CDR3 length: 13
J gene: TRBJ2-1
clone size: many
CDR3 DNA: TGTGCCGCCCTCGGGGCGGAGGGCAATGAGCAGTTCTTC
CDR3 protein: CAALGAEGNEQFF

D gene: TRBD2
V gene: TRBV3-1
CDR3 length: 15
J gene: TRBJ2-1
clone size: .
CDR3 DNA: TGTGCCAGCAGCCAAGGAGCGGGACCCTACAATGAGCAGTTCTTC
CDR3 protein: CASSQGAGPYNEQFF

D gene: TRBD1
V gene: TRBV11-2
CDR3 length: 11
J gene: TRBJ2-7
clone size: many
CDR3 DNA: TGTGCCAGCAGCCTGACAGGGGGACAGTACTTC
CDR3 protein: CASSLTGGQYF

D gene: .
V gene: TRBV20-1
CDR3 length: 15
J gene: TRBJ2-3
clone size: .
CDR3 DNA: TGCAGTGCTCCCTCGGCCTCCTATAGCACAGATACGCAGTATTTT
CDR3 protein: CSAPSASYSTDTQYF

D gene: .
V gene: TRBV12-3/TRBV12-4
CDR3 length: 13
J gene: TRBJ1-1
clone size: few
CDR3 DNA: TGTGCCAGCAGTTTTGGGGCGAACACTGAAGCTTTCTTT
CDR3 protein: CASSFGANTEAFF

D gene: TRBD2
V gene: TRBV11-2
CDR3 length: 17
J gene: TRBJ2-2
clone size: many
CDR3 DNA: TGTGCCAGCAGCTTAGATGGTAGCGGGGGGGTCCCCGGGGAGCTGTTTTTT
CDR3 protein: CASSLDGSGGVPGELFF

D gene: .
V gene: TRBV4-2
CDR3 length: 17
J gene: TRBJ2-3
clone size: many
CDR3 DNA: TGTGCCAGCAGCCCTCTCTTCTGGGGGGAGAGTGCAGAAACGCTGTATTTT
CDR3 protein: CASSPLFWGESAETLYF